Listed here are 24 T cell receptor beta chains from one sample, sequenced in a study of persistence of HIV-infected CD4 T cells. The libraries were made with immunoSEQ version 4 in survey mode. TCRdb's table, derived via immunoSEQ multiplex PCR, lists solely in-frame clones and lacks some. Found here are 40,000 to 55,000 clones, about 88% of them singletons; the top ten hold 0.4% to 0.5%. No antigen has been assigned to these receptors. Anti-CD3/anti-CD28 beads served as a nonspecific positive control stimulus. Sorting selected CD4+ T cells upregulating both CD40 ligand and CD69. The sequenced sample was CD4+ T cells sorted from PBMCs after roughly 17-hour stimulation, obtained from a patient who received antiretroviral therapy. Receptors were obtained from an adult woman with HIV who was CMV-seropositive.

This chain joins TRBV7-7 and TRBJ2-1; 8 nucleotides match TRBD2. Trimming took 5 bases from V and 7 from J; bases not matched to a gene: 13. This CDR3 has 16 amino acids. The germline V gene has CDR1 SSHAT and CDR2 FNYEAQ (reference sequence). CDR3 DNA sequence: TGTGCCAGCAGCCCCTCCCAAGCGGGGGCCGGGAATGAGCAGTTCTTC. As protein: CASSPSQAGAGNEQFF.

CDR3 protein: CAISDRGPSYNEQFF. As DNA, the CDR3 is TGTGCCATCAGTGATCGGGGGCCCTCCTACAATGAGCAGTTCTTC. The V and J genes are TRBV10-3 and TRBJ2-1; TRBD1 or TRBD2 may be the D gene (6 bases each). Germline CDR1 and CDR2: ENHRY and SYGVKD. This CDR3 spans 15 amino acids. Trimming shortened V by 3 bases and J by 0 bases, and 9 bases separated the two germline ends.

This chain uses TRBV7-2 with TRBJ1-4; possible D gene TRBD1, 5 bases. Germline V gene lookup returns CDR1 SGHTA and CDR2 FQGNSA. The V end lost 1 base, the J end lost 0 bases, and 9 bases lay between the germline ends. The CDR3 extends over 16 amino acids. The CDR3 sequence is CASSLGRGPTNEKLFF. The CDR3 DNA follows: TGTGCCAGCAGCTTAGGGCGGGGACCAACTAATGAAAAACTGTTTTTT.

This chain joins TRBV6-5 and TRBJ1-2; 7 bases agree with TRBD1. Germline CDR1 reads MNHEY; CDR2 reads SVGAGI. CDR3 length: 12 residues. J lost 11 bases, V lost 5 bases, and 8 bases had no gene match. CDR3 region: CASSRNRGRYTF. The CDR3 DNA reads as TGTGCCAGCAGTAGAAACAGGGGCAGATACACCTTC.

The chain recombines TRBV7-2 with TRBJ1-4; D gene unclear. The CDR3 runs 16 residues. Deletions cut 1 base from V and 0 bases from J, with 9 bases between. Germline V lookup: CDR1 SGHTA, CDR2 FQGNSA. The CDR3 reads CASSLDSDATNEKLFF. In DNA, the CDR3 is TGTGCCAGCAGCTTAGACAGCGATGCAACTAATGAAAAACTGTTTTTT.

The chain is built from TRBV5-1 and TRBJ1-1; D might be TRBD1 (5 bases). CDR3 length: 14 amino acids. Trimming took 6 bases from V and 4 from J, leaving 16 bases between them. Germline-derived CDR1 and CDR2 are SGHRS and YFSETQ. The CDR3 sequence is CASKTQVESTEAFF. CDR3 DNA sequence: TGCGCCAGCAAGACACAGGTTGAGAGCACTGAAGCTTTCTTT.

The genes are TRBV24-1 and TRBJ2-3, with 9 nucleotides matching TRBD1. V gave up 6 bases and J gave up 4 bases; unmatched junction bases: 7. Germline lookup yields CDR1 KGHDR and CDR2 SFDVKD. CDR3 length: 15 residues. The CDR3 is CATSPGQGLADTQYF. The CDR3 nucleotides are TGTGCCACCAGTCCGGGACAGGGCTTGGCAGATACGCAGTATTTT.

The V call is TRBV6-5, the J call TRBJ1-1, with 7 bases aligning to TRBD1. There are 16 residues in the CDR3. The J segment lost 6 bases and the V segment lost 4 bases, leaving 14 bases of the junction unmatched. CDR1 MNHEY and CDR2 SVGAGI come from the germline V gene. The CDR3 DNA sequence: TGTGCCAGCAGTTCGCGGACCATCAGGGGGTTCTCTGAAGCTTTCTTT. Translation: CASSSRTIRGFSEAFF.

J is TRBJ1-1 and V is TRBV11-1, with D unclear. The V gene's germline CDR1 is SGHAT and CDR2 FQDESV (reference sequence). The CDR3 sequence is 12 residues long. V dropped 5 bases and J dropped 4 bases, with 8 bases sitting between them. Here the CDR3 DNA reads TGTGCCAGCAGCCCTGAAACCACTGAAGCTTTCTTT. Protein product: CASSPETTEAFF.

This clone occurred once. The V call is TRBV29-1, the J call TRBJ2-2, with TRBD1 as a possible D gene (6 bases). V gave up 7 bases and J gave up 7 bases, with 13 bases separating them. CDR1 is SQVTM and CDR2 is ANQGSEA in the germline V gene. This CDR3 contains 12 residues. CDR3 protein: CSARGIGGELFF. Written as DNA, the CDR3 is TGCAGCGCTAGGGGGATTGGCGGGGAGCTGTTTTTT.

V usage is TRBV5-5 and J usage is TRBJ2-3; a weak D match, TRBD1 (5 bases). Germline V gene sequence: CDR1 SGHKS, CDR2 YYEKEE (reference sequence). The CDR3 runs 17 residues. V was trimmed by 3 bases and J by 0 bases, leaving 17 bases between them. The CDR3, as DNA: TGTGCCAGCAGCTGGGGCTGGACGGAAACTAGCACAGATACGCAGTATTTT. The encoded protein is CASSWGWTETSTDTQYF.

The chain couples TRBV18 to TRBJ1-2; possibly TRBD1 for D (6 bases). With 1 base removed from V and 2 bases from J, the gap between germline ends came to 14 bases. From germline, CDR1 is KGHSH and CDR2 LQKENI. CDR3 length: 16 amino acids. The CDR3 protein is CASSPLPAGENYGYTF. The CDR3 DNA reads as TGTGCCAGCTCACCACTTCCGGCAGGGGAAAACTATGGCTACACCTTC.

The CDR3 protein is CASSLGGRAAIGTQYF. The CDR3 DNA sequence: TGTGCCAGCAGCCTTGGAGGCAGGGCTGCGATTGGGACCCAGTACTTC. The V call is TRBV5-6, the J call TRBJ2-5; D possibly matches TRBD1 or TRBD2 (5 bases each). The V end lost 4 bases, the J end lost 7 bases, and 23 bases lay between the germline ends. This CDR3 contains 16 residues. Germline loops: CDR1 SGHDT, CDR2 YYEEEE.

The genes are TRBV4-1 and TRBJ1-2; the match to TRBD1 covers 7 bases. V was clipped by 2 bases and J by 2 bases; unmatched bases: 2. Germline V CDR1 and CDR2: MGHRA, YSYEKL. The CDR3 spans 14 residues. The chain's CDR3 is CASSQLGQNYGYTF. For the CDR3, the DNA is TGCGCCAGCAGCCAACTGGGACAGAACTATGGCTACACCTTC.

The CDR3 DNA follows: TGTGCCAGCAGTTTCCTGAGGGAGTGGGGCTACACCTTC. As protein: CASSFLREWGYTF. J is TRBJ1-2 and V is TRBV6-5; no firm D call. The CDR3 is 13 residues long. The V and J ends lost 4 bases and 8 bases respectively, with 14 bases between them. In germline, CDR1 is MNHEY, CDR2 SVGAGI.

The V gene is TRBV28, the J gene TRBJ1-6; D is undetermined. Germline values: CDR1 MDHEN, CDR2 SYDVKM. V shed 5 bases and J shed 14 bases, with 16 bases lying between them. The CDR3 has 13 residues. This CDR3 reads CASSQRRTSALHF. Here the CDR3 DNA reads TGTGCCAGCAGTCAAAGACGGACGTCGGCCCTCCACTTT.

The chain recombines TRBV7-9 with TRBJ2-4, with 10 bases fitting TRBD2. CDR3 size: 16 residues. Germline lookup yields CDR1 SEHNR and CDR2 FQNEAQ (reference sequence). J gave up 3 bases and V 5 bases, and 7 bases lay outside the gene matches. CDR3 sequence reads: CASSPLAGGDKNIQYF. The CDR3 nucleotides read TGTGCCAGCAGCCCTTTAGCGGGGGGCGACAAAAACATTCAGTACTTC.

This chain links TRBV28 with TRBJ2-7, with 10 bases lining up with TRBD1. V shed 6 bases and J 0 bases; nucleotides not matched to a gene: 11. CDR3 length: 17 residues. Germline CDR1 and CDR2: MDHEN and SYDVKM. CDR3 region: CASRLRDRGISSYEQYF. CDR3 nucleotides: TGTGCCAGCAGACTCCGGGACAGGGGAATCAGCTCCTACGAGCAGTACTTC. Full variable domain (remainder filled in from reference TRBV28 and TRBJ2-7): DVKVTQSSRYLVKRTGEKVFLECVQDMDHENMFWYRQDPGLGLRLIYFSYDVKMKEKGDIPEGYSVSREKKERFSLILESASTNQTSMYLCASRLRDRGISSYEQYFGPGTRLTVT.

V and J are TRBV5-1 and TRBJ2-6, with 9 bases fitting TRBD1. J gave up 4 bases and V 4 bases, and 12 bases lay outside the gene matches. CDR3 length: 18 amino acids. Germline CDR1 and CDR2: SGHRS and YFSETQ. The CDR3 here is CASSGRGTGLLGANVLTF. The CDR3 DNA follows: TGCGCCAGCAGCGGGAGAGGGACAGGGTTATTGGGGGCCAACGTCCTGACTTTC.

By share, this clone ranks as medium-sized. The chain uses TRBV5-6 and TRBJ1-5, with D possibly TRBD1 on 6 matching bases. The V end lost 4 bases, the J end lost 3 bases, and 14 bases lay between the germline ends. Germline loops: CDR1 SGHDT, CDR2 YYEEEE. The CDR3 is made up of 15 amino acids. The CDR3 sequence: CASSKGDRYNQPQHF. In DNA, the CDR3 is TGTGCCAGCAGCAAGGGAGACAGGTACAATCAGCCCCAGCATTTT.

The chain employs TRBV6-4 and TRBJ2-3; no firm D call. V was trimmed by 4 bases and J by 6 bases, leaving 11 bases between them. The CDR3 spans 13 residues. Germline CDR1 reads MRHNA; CDR2 reads SNTAGT. CDR3: CASSVDLADTQYF. The CDR3 DNA reads TGTGCCAGCAGTGTTGACCTGGCTGATACGCAGTATTTT.

The V call is TRBV6-5, the J call TRBJ1-2, with D tentatively TRBD1 (5 bases). This CDR3 has 13 residues. From germline, CDR1 is MNHEY and CDR2 SVGAGI. Trimming removed 5 bases from V and 8 bases from J, with 15 bases in between. The CDR3 reads CASSKWQGEGYTF. Here the CDR3 DNA reads TGTGCCAGCAGTAAGTGGCAGGGTGAGGGCTACACCTTC.

This clone turned up a few times. The chain recombines TRBV2 with TRBJ1-1, with 7 bases identical to TRBD1. Trimming cost V 7 bases and J 8 bases; bases outside gene matches: 10. CDR1 is SNHLY, CDR2 FYNNEI, per germline. The CDR3 covers 13 residues. In DNA form, the CDR3 reads TGTGCCAGCATCCAAGACAGGGCGGCGGAAGCTTTCTTT. Amino acids: CASIQDRAAEAFF.

The chain has TRBV2 and TRBJ2-7; unclear D gene. Germline CDR1 and CDR2: SNHLY and FYNNEI. The V end was cut by 2 bases, the J end by 8 bases, with 7 bases between. The CDR3 has 11 amino acids. DNA for the CDR3: TGTGCCAGCAGTGAAAGGGTAAAGCAGTACGTC. It is translated as CASSERVKQYV.